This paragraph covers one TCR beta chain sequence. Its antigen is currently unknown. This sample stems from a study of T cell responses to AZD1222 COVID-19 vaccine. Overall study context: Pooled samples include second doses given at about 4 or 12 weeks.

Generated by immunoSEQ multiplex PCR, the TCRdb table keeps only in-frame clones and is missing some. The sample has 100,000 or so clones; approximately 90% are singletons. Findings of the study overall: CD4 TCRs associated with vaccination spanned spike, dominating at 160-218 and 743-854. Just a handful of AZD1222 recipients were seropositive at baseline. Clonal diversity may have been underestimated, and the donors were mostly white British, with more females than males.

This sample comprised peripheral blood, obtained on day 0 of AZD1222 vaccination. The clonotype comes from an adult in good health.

DNA of the CDR3: TGTGCCAGCAGCCAAGATCTCGGGGGGCGCGACTATGGCTACACCTTC. Encoded protein: CASSQDLGGRDYGYTF. This rearrangement joins TRBV14 to TRBJ1-2, with D tentatively TRBD1 (6 bases). This CDR3 is 16 amino acids long. V shed 0 bases and J shed 3 bases, with 14 bases lying between them. Germline loops: CDR1 SGHDN, CDR2 FVKESK.